Presented here are 15 T cell receptor beta chains from one specimen sequenced in a study of T cell responses to AZD1222 COVID-19 vaccine. Assay: immunoSEQ multiplex PCR; the TCRdb copy retains only in-frame clones and omits some. The sample holds roughly 100,000 clones, roughly 90% seen once. Sample: peripheral blood, taken on day 0 of AZD1222 vaccination. The receptor set was obtained from an adult in good health.

V gene TRBV2 combines with J gene TRBJ1-5, with D unresolved. The germline V and J ends were trimmed by 6 bases and 4 bases, with 13 bases remaining between them. The CDR3 is 14 amino acids. Looked up from germline, CDR1 is SNHLY and CDR2 is FYNNEI. CDR3 residues: CASRVPVANQPQHF. CDR3 bases: TGTGCCAGCAGGGTTCCTGTGGCAAATCAGCCCCAGCATTTT.

The chain joins TRBV19 to TRBJ2-2; 8 bases line up with TRBD1. From germline, CDR1 is LNHDA and CDR2 SQIVND (reference sequence). The junction had 3 bases not matched to a gene; V was cut back by 6 bases and J by 6 bases. This CDR3 spans 13 amino acids. CDR3 sequence: CASSLQGAGELFF. For the CDR3, the DNA is TGTGCCAGTAGCCTACAGGGGGCCGGGGAGCTGTTTTTT.

The rearrangement uses TRBV10-3 and TRBJ2-7, with D possibly TRBD1 on 6 matching bases. The ends were cut back, 3 bases at V and 0 bases at J, with 12 bases in the middle. CDR1 and CDR2 from the germline V gene are ENHRY and SYGVKD. The CDR3 contains 15 residues. CDR3 protein: CAISDGAGDSYEQYF. The CDR3 nucleotides are TGTGCCATCAGTGACGGGGCAGGGGACTCCTACGAGCAGTACTTC.

A remark on this clone: One junction end does not reproduce the germline sequence, and a read error may be involved. The chain uses TRBV5-1 and TRBJ2-1, with TRBD1 as a possible D gene (6 bases). CDR3 length equals 14 residues. Germline V lookup: CDR1 SGHRS, CDR2 YFSETQ. Written as DNA, the CDR3 is TGCGCCAGCACCTTGGGGACAAATAACAATGAGCAGTTCTTC. This codes for CASTLGTNNNEQFF.

The J gene is TRBJ2-2, the V gene TRBV19, with TRBD1 identical over 7 bases. Germline V gives CDR1 LNHDA, CDR2 SQIVND (reference sequence). The CDR3 extends over 14 amino acids. V lost 3 bases, J lost 5 bases, and 3 bases stayed unmatched. CDR3: CASSMGQLTGELFF. Written as DNA, the CDR3 is TGTGCCAGTAGTATGGGACAGCTTACCGGGGAGCTGTTTTTT.

The CDR3 region has the DNA TGTGCCAGCAGTTACTCTATGGGCCAGCAGACCTACACCTTC. This gives the protein CASSYSMGQQTYTF. This chain joins TRBV6-6 and TRBJ1-2; D is undetermined. The length of the CDR3 is 14 residues. In germline, CDR1 is MNHNY, CDR2 SVGAGI (reference sequence). Trimming took 0 bases from V and 10 from J, leaving 15 bases between them.

The chain employs TRBV10-1 and TRBJ2-7; D is tentatively TRBD1 or TRBD2 (7 bases each). CDR1 WNHNN and CDR2 SYGVQD come from the germline V gene (reference sequence). The CDR3 runs to 13 residues. V lost 5 bases and J 7 bases, leaving 15 bases between the germline ends. CDR3 residues: CASSPRQGLEQYF. The CDR3 DNA is TGCGCCAGCAGTCCCCGACAGGGACTAGAGCAGTACTTC.

This clone was counted a single time. CDR3 in amino acids: CASSLEELVLTF. As DNA, the CDR3 is TGTGCCAGCAGCTTAGAGGAACTAGTCCTGACTTTC. The chain joins TRBV11-2 to TRBJ2-6; D is unresolved. This CDR3 is built from 12 residues. The V end was cut by 0 bases, the J end by 13 bases, with 7 bases between. CDR1 is SGHAT, CDR2 FQNNGV, per germline.

This chain links TRBV10-3 with TRBJ2-1; D possibly corresponds to TRBD2 (5 bases). V dropped 3 bases and J dropped 4 bases, with 13 bases sitting between them. The V gene's germline CDR1 is ENHRY and CDR2 SYGVKD. CDR3 size: 15 residues. In DNA, the CDR3 is TGTGCCATCAGTGACACCAGCGGAAGGTACAATGAGCAGTTCTTC. Translation gives CAISDTSGRYNEQFF.

The chain is built from TRBV7-9 and TRBJ1-5; no definite D call. Deletions cut 8 bases from V and 7 bases from J, with 18 bases between. The CDR3 has 14 residues. The germline V gene has CDR1 SEHNR and CDR2 FQNEAQ (reference sequence). CDR3 protein: CASPLTAVAQPQHF. In nucleotides, the CDR3 is TGTGCCAGCCCCCTTACGGCAGTTGCACAGCCCCAGCATTTT.

V is TRBV2 and J is TRBJ2-5; D uncertain. Germline CDR1 and CDR2: SNHLY and FYNNEI. The CDR3 has 13 amino acids. Trimming left V 6 bases short and J 2 bases short, with 10 bases between. CDR3 DNA: TGTGCCAGCAGGACATCGAGACAAGAGACCCAGTACTTC. Protein product: CASRTSRQETQYF.

The genes are TRBV27 and TRBJ2-3; no clear D gene. V gave up 4 bases and J gave up 4 bases, with 3 bases separating them. This CDR3 is built from 11 residues. Germline CDR1 and CDR2: MNHEY and SMNVEV (reference sequence). CDR3 bases: TGTGCCAGCAGTTCCGCAGATACGCAGTATTTT. It specifies CASSSADTQYF.

This chain uses TRBV7-9 with TRBJ1-2, with D perhaps TRBD1 (5 bases). This CDR3 is built from 14 residues. The germline gives CDR1 SEHNR, CDR2 FQNEAQ (reference sequence). The V and J ends lost 5 bases and 3 bases respectively, with 13 bases between them. The CDR3 DNA reads as TGTGCCAGCAGCGCGTTCCAGGGATACTATGGCTACACCTTC. Its translation is CASSAFQGYYGYTF.

CDR3 DNA sequence: TGTGCCAGCACCCGCGAACAGGGGGCGAACACTGAAGCTTTCTTT. This sequence encodes CASTREQGANTEAFF. The V call is TRBV2, the J call TRBJ1-1, with 9 bases identical to TRBD1. This CDR3 spans 15 amino acids. Germline assignment: CDR1 SNHLY and CDR2 FYNNEI. V gave up 7 bases and J gave up 1 base; unmatched junction bases: 7.

This clone occurred once. CDR3 DNA: TGCAGCTTTTTAGACAGGGGGCGTTTCGGCAATGAGCAGTTCTTC. Its translation is CSFLDRGRFGNEQFF. The chain carries TRBV29-1 and TRBJ2-1; 10 bases agree with TRBD1. Trimming removed 8 bases from V and 6 bases from J; junction bases left unmatched: 13. CDR1 is SQVTM and CDR2 is ANQGSEA in the germline V gene. This CDR3 region has 15 residues.